This passage covers 20 T cell receptor beta chains from one sample sequenced in a study of blood T cell repertoires in COVID-19. Repertoires were generated with immunoSEQ multiplex PCR, while TCRdb's copy carries only in-frame clones and drops some. The sample shows about 110,000 clones, 80% to 90% of them seen only once. The sample taken for sequencing was peripheral blood. The receptors come from a human donor in a cohort sampled during active COVID-19.

The chain carries TRBV7-2 and TRBJ1-1; D might be TRBD1 (5 bases). In germline, CDR1 is SGHTA, CDR2 FQGNSA. V was pared by 7 bases and J by 5 bases, with 14 bases between. The CDR3 loop spans 13 amino acids. CDR3 sequence: CASILWGGTEAFF. CDR3 coding DNA: TGTGCCAGCATCCTTTGGGGGGGGACTGAAGCTTTCTTT.

The rearrangement uses TRBV24-1 and TRBJ1-5, with D tentatively TRBD1 (6 bases). The length of the CDR3 is 14 residues. Germline lookup yields CDR1 KGHDR and CDR2 SFDVKD. Trimming pared 4 bases from V and 7 bases from J, leaving 13 bases between. DNA for the CDR3: TGTGCCACCAGTGACCGCACAGGGAAACAGCCCCAGCATTTT. The encoded protein is CATSDRTGKQPQHF.

The V call is TRBV5-1, the J call TRBJ2-3, with 9 bases lining up with TRBD2. The V gene's germline CDR1 is SGHRS and CDR2 YFSETQ. V shed 0 bases, J shed 4 bases, and the junction held 0 bases outside the gene matches. The CDR3 has 14 amino acids. Here the CDR3 reads CASSLGTSADTQYF. In DNA, the CDR3 is TGCGCCAGCAGCTTGGGGACTAGCGCAGATACGCAGTATTTT.

For the CDR3, the DNA is TGTGCCAGCAGTTTACAGGGACTAAAATATAATTCACCCCTCCACTTT. Translated, it gives CASSLQGLKYNSPLHF. The V call is TRBV28, the J call TRBJ1-6; D possibly corresponds to TRBD1 (5 bases). V lost 2 bases and J 4 bases, leaving 12 bases between the germline ends. The CDR3 sequence is 16 residues long. Germline V lookup: CDR1 MDHEN, CDR2 SYDVKM. The full variable domain, completed using reference TRBV28 and TRBJ1-6, is DVKVTQSSRYLVKRTGEKVFLECVQDMDHENMFWYRQDPGLGLRLIYFSYDVKMKEKGDIPEGYSVSREKKERFSLILESASTNQTSMYLCASSLQGLKYNSPLHFGNGTRLTVT.

The genes are TRBV5-1 and TRBJ1-1; D is perhaps TRBD1 (5 bases). The V end lost 0 bases, the J end lost 2 bases, and 11 bases lay between the germline ends. Germline V gene lookup returns CDR1 SGHRS and CDR2 YFSETQ. The CDR3 consists of 15 residues. Written as DNA, the CDR3 is TGCGCCAGCAGCTTGGCAACAGACAGAAACACTGAAGCTTTCTTT. It specifies CASSLATDRNTEAFF.

The genes are TRBV4-1 and TRBJ2-7; 7 bases fit TRBD2. The germline V gene has CDR1 MGHRA and CDR2 YSYEKL. The CDR3 has 16 residues. V was pared by 1 base and J by 4 bases, with 10 bases of the junction left unmatched. The CDR3, as DNA: TGCGCCAGCAGCCAAGGCGGATGGCTAGCGGATTACGAGCAGTACTTC. Residues: CASSQGGWLADYEQYF.

V usage is TRBV2 and J usage is TRBJ1-2; 10 bases match TRBD1. Germline V gene lookup returns CDR1 SNHLY and CDR2 FYNNEI. V gave up 6 bases and J gave up 3 bases; unmatched junction bases: 10. This CDR3 has 16 residues. CDR3 in amino acids: CASRNGQGDPYYGYTF. CDR3 nucleotide sequence: TGTGCCAGCAGAAATGGACAGGGGGACCCCTACTATGGCTACACCTTC.

The V gene is TRBV5-1, the J gene TRBJ1-2; 9 nucleotides align to TRBD1. The CDR3 length is 14 residues. CDR1 is SGHRS, CDR2 YFSETQ, per germline. J was trimmed by 6 bases and V by 8 bases; bases with no gene match: 11. The CDR3 DNA follows: TGCGCCAGGGCGACAGGGGGGGAATCTGATGGCTACACCTTC. Protein: CARATGGESDGYTF.

The chain has TRBV7-3 and TRBJ1-2, with D unresolved. The V end lost 2 bases, the J end lost 8 bases, and 3 bases lay between the germline ends. Germline V CDR1 and CDR2: SGHTA, FQGTGA. The CDR3 loop spans 10 amino acids. Written as DNA, the CDR3 is TGTGCCAGCAGCTTATTAGGCTACACCTTC. It yields the protein CASSLLGYTF.

This clone was seen a single time. The V and J genes are TRBV2 and TRBJ2-3, with 14 positions matching TRBD2. Germline CDR1 and CDR2: SNHLY and FYNNEI. V shed 6 bases, J shed 2 bases, and the junction held 4 bases outside the gene matches. The CDR3 length is 16 residues. CDR3 coding DNA: TGTGCCAGCAGCCGACTAGCGGGGGGGAACACAGATACGCAGTATTTT. Protein product: CASSRLAGGNTDTQYF.

In nucleotides, the CDR3 is TGTGCCAGCAGCCCGACGGGGGACTATGGCTACACCTTC. Residues: CASSPTGDYGYTF. V gene TRBV7-3 combines with J gene TRBJ1-2; tentatively, D is TRBD1 (5 bases). Germline-derived CDR1 and CDR2 are SGHTA and FQGTGA. This CDR3 is 13 amino acids long. Between the trimmed V and J ends, which lost 5 bases and 3 bases, there was a span of 10 bases.

The chain couples TRBV2 to TRBJ2-5; 7 nucleotides match TRBD2. Germline CDR1 is SNHLY and CDR2 is FYNNEI. This CDR3 has 13 residues. Trimming cost V 6 bases and J 4 bases; bases outside gene matches: 5. CDR3 DNA: TGTGCCAGCAGCTACAGCGGGGTAGAGACCCAGTACTTC. The encoded protein is CASSYSGVETQYF.

The chain is built from TRBV9 and TRBJ1-2, with TRBD1 as a possible D gene (5 bases). Germline loops: CDR1 SGDLS, CDR2 YYNGEE. This CDR3 region has 14 residues. Deletions cut 3 bases from V and 4 bases from J, with 13 bases between. CDR3 sequence: CASSAQRDFYGYTF. For the CDR3, the DNA is TGTGCCAGCAGCGCCCAACGGGACTTCTATGGCTACACCTTC.

The CDR3 region has the DNA TGTGCCAGTAGTATAACAGGGGCCAAAACCGGGGAGCTGTTTTTT. It yields the protein CASSITGAKTGELFF. The chain has TRBV19 and TRBJ2-2; 7 bases fit TRBD1. The germline CDR1 and CDR2 sequences are LNHDA and SQIVND (reference sequence). J gave up 5 bases and V 2 bases, and 5 bases lay outside the gene matches. The CDR3 is 15 residues long.

This clone showed up just once. The rearrangement links TRBV19 to TRBJ1-4; D is possibly TRBD1 (5 bases). Germline assignment: CDR1 LNHDA and CDR2 SQIVND (reference sequence). V was trimmed by 8 bases and J by 8 bases, leaving 12 bases between them. The CDR3 has 12 residues. As DNA, the CDR3 is TGTGCCAGTTCAGGGTTACGGGAAAAACTGTTTTTT. Protein: CASSGLREKLFF.

The rearrangement links TRBV4-1 to TRBJ1-3; weak D call: TRBD1 (5 bases). CDR3 length: 14 residues. Between the trimmed V and J ends, which lost 2 bases and 2 bases, there was a span of 7 bases. Germline values: CDR1 MGHRA, CDR2 YSYEKL. CDR3: CASSQQGPGNTIYF. The CDR3, as DNA: TGCGCCAGCAGCCAACAGGGTCCTGGAAACACCATATATTTT.

The genes are TRBV5-1 and TRBJ2-3, with a tentative D call TRBD2 (6 bases). Between the trimmed V and J ends, which lost 4 bases and 2 bases, there was a span of 20 bases. In germline, CDR1 is SGHRS, CDR2 YFSETQ. This CDR3 region has 17 residues. The chain's CDR3 is CASSPIGGTVTTDTQYF. Written as DNA, the CDR3 is TGCGCCAGCAGCCCTATTGGGGGGACTGTCACCACAGATACGCAGTATTTT.

The count of this clone is one. V and J are TRBV20-1 and TRBJ2-7, with TRBD1 matching 9 bases. Germline loops: CDR1 DFQATT, CDR2 SNEGSKA (reference sequence). The CDR3 runs to 14 residues. V shed 3 bases and J 3 bases; nucleotides not matched to a gene: 6. The CDR3 reads CSASTGTGFYEQYF. In DNA, the CDR3 is TGCAGTGCTAGTACCGGGACAGGGTTCTACGAGCAGTACTTC.

The genes are TRBV7-2 and TRBJ1-2; no clear D. Germline V lookup: CDR1 SGHTA, CDR2 FQGNSA. CDR3 size: 14 residues. Trimming cost V 1 base and J 6 bases, with 12 bases left between them. The CDR3 coding sequence is TGTGCCAGCAGCTTAGTCCCCCACATTAATGGCTACACCTTC. This gives the protein CASSLVPHINGYTF. Full variable domain (missing parts from reference TRBV7-2 and TRBJ1-2): GAGVSQSPSNKVTEKGKDVELRCDPISGHTALYWYRQSLGQGLEFLIYFQGNSAPDKSGLPSDRFSAERTGGSVSTLTIQRTQQEDSAVYLCASSLVPHINGYTFGSGTRLTVV.

Here the CDR3 DNA reads TGCGCCAGCAGCCAAGATTATGAGGCTTCTACTGAAAAACTGTTTTTT. This encodes CASSQDYEASTEKLFF. The chain carries TRBV4-1 and TRBJ1-4; no definite D call. Deletions cut 0 bases from V and 7 bases from J, with 15 bases between. The length of the CDR3 is 16 residues. Germline V gene data show CDR1 as MGHRA and CDR2 as YSYEKL.